The 25 T cell receptor beta chains below come from one sample, sequenced in a study of persistence of HIV-infected CD4 T cells. The libraries were made with immunoSEQ version 4 in survey mode. The method was immunoSEQ multiplex PCR; TCRdb's version includes in-frame clones alone and lacks a portion of them. The repertoire includes 35,000 to 55,000 clones, about 89% of them detected once, and approximately 0.93% sits in the top ten. This nonspecific control used anti-CD3/anti-CD28 bead stimulation of CD4+ T cells. Sorting selected CD4+ T cells upregulating both CD40 ligand and CD69. The antigens these receptors bind are not known. Sequences were derived from CD4+ T cells sorted from PBMCs after roughly 20-hour stimulation, sampled from a patient who received antiretroviral therapy. These receptors were taken from an adult man with HIV who was CMV-seropositive.

The V gene is TRBV2, the J gene TRBJ2-5, with D possibly being TRBD1 or TRBD2 (6 bases each). There are 13 residues in the CDR3. Looked up from germline, CDR1 is SNHLY and CDR2 is FYNNEI. V lost 3 bases and J lost 3, with 8 bases in between. The CDR3 is CASSDRGEETQYF. In DNA form, the CDR3 reads TGTGCCAGCAGTGATAGGGGGGAAGAGACCCAGTACTTC.

The chain joins TRBV18 to TRBJ1-1; D unresolved. Per the germline V gene, CDR1 is KGHSH and CDR2 is LQKENI. With 3 bases removed from V and 1 base from J, the gap between germline ends came to 12 bases. The CDR3 is made up of 15 amino acids. CDR3 nucleotide sequence: TGTGCCAGCTCACCCCAAGGGCAAACGAACACTGAAGCTTTCTTT. Its protein is CASSPQGQTNTEAFF.

The chain combines TRBV2 with TRBJ2-1; TRBD2 is a possible D gene (6 bases). V was trimmed by 7 bases and J by 7 bases, leaving 14 bases between them. The CDR3 has 13 residues. Germline CDR1 is SNHLY and CDR2 is FYNNEI. The CDR3 here is CASTVQSGNEQFF. CDR3 DNA: TGTGCCAGCACGGTCCAAAGCGGGAATGAGCAGTTCTTC.

The genes are TRBV27 and TRBJ2-7, with TRBD2 matching over 7 bases. Germline V CDR1 and CDR2: MNHEY, SMNVEV (reference sequence). With V trimmed by 8 bases and J by 9 bases, 10 bases remained unmatched. CDR3 size: 12 residues. The CDR3 here is CASGSPGGRQYF. CDR3 in DNA: TGTGCCAGCGGGTCCCCCGGGGGGAGGCAGTACTTC.

The V and J genes are TRBV29-1 and TRBJ2-6; D perhaps matches TRBD2 (6 bases). The V end was cut by 8 bases, the J end by 0 bases, with 11 bases between. Germline V gene lookup returns CDR1 SQVTM and CDR2 ANQGSEA. The CDR3 loop spans 14 amino acids. In DNA form, the CDR3 reads TGCAGCCTGGGGGGAGACTCTGGGGCCAACGTCCTGACTTTC. Residues: CSLGGDSGANVLTF.

The genes are TRBV2 and TRBJ1-2; 8 nucleotides align to TRBD1. V lost 7 bases and J lost 8; bases outside the gene matches: 6. The CDR3 runs to 12 residues. Germline V gene sequence: CDR1 SNHLY, CDR2 FYNNEI. CDR3 sequence reads: CASNMDREGYTF. The CDR3 nucleotides are TGTGCCAGCAATATGGACAGGGAGGGCTACACCTTC. The full variable domain, its missing parts supplied by reference TRBV2 and TRBJ1-2, is EPEVTQTPSHQVTQMGQEVILRCVPISNHLYFYWYRQILGQKVEFLVSFYNNEISEKSEIFDDQFSVERPDGSNFTLKIRSTKLEDSAMYFCASNMDREGYTFGSGTRLTVV.

The V and J genes are TRBV9 and TRBJ2-1; 8 bases map to TRBD1. CDR1 and CDR2 from the germline V gene are SGDLS and YYNGEE. The J segment lost 5 bases and the V segment lost 4 bases, leaving 2 bases of the junction unmatched. The CDR3 runs 13 residues. CDR3 protein: CASSSGQDNEQFF. CDR3 coding DNA: TGTGCCAGCAGCTCGGGACAGGACAATGAGCAGTTCTTC.

This chain connects TRBV5-1 to TRBJ2-2; D is unclear. Per germline, CDR1 SGHRS and CDR2 YFSETQ. V lost 0 bases and J 0 bases, leaving 6 bases between the germline ends. The CDR3 contains 15 residues. As DNA, the CDR3 is TGCGCCAGCAGCTTGGGGCAATCGAACACCGGGGAGCTGTTTTTT. It yields the protein CASSLGQSNTGELFF.

The chain carries TRBV27 and TRBJ1-6; D unclear. Trimming left V 1 base short and J 7 bases short, with 2 bases between. The CDR3 totals 12 residues. In germline, CDR1 is MNHEY, CDR2 SMNVEV (reference sequence). CDR3 coding DNA: TGTGCCAGCAGTTTATTCAATTCACCCCTCCACTTT. Its protein is CASSLFNSPLHF.

This sequence joins TRBV11-3 and TRBJ2-1; maybe TRBD2 (7 bases). There are 15 residues in the CDR3. Trimming shortened V by 6 bases and J by 6 bases, and 18 bases separated the two germline ends. Germline lookup yields CDR1 SGHNT and CDR2 YENEEA. CDR3 sequence: CASSPGGPTTNEQFF. In nucleotides, the CDR3 is TGTGCCAGCAGTCCCGGGGGGCCGACGACCAATGAGCAGTTCTTC.

This chain joins TRBV18 and TRBJ1-4; D is unresolved. This CDR3 region has 13 residues. Germline assignment: CDR1 KGHSH and CDR2 LQKENI. Trimming took 3 bases from V and 5 from J, leaving 7 bases between them. CDR3 in amino acids: CASSPMGNEKLFF. The CDR3 DNA reads TGTGCCAGCTCACCTATGGGAAATGAAAAACTGTTTTTT.

This clone came up once. The chain recombines TRBV7-8 with TRBJ2-5; 8 nucleotides match TRBD1. V lost 5 bases, J lost 5 bases, and 19 bases stayed unmatched. The CDR3 runs to 18 residues. Germline loops: CDR1 SGHVS, CDR2 FQNEAQ. The CDR3, as DNA: TGTGCCAGCAGCCCTAGGGGGATCAGGGGGCCCGGTAGGGAGACCCAGTACTTC. This sequence encodes CASSPRGIRGPGRETQYF.

The chain carries TRBV15 and TRBJ2-1; D is perhaps TRBD1 or TRBD2 (5 bases each). V dropped 0 bases and J dropped 13 bases, with 13 bases sitting between them. The CDR3 consists of 13 residues. The germline gives CDR1 LNHNV, CDR2 YYDKDF (reference sequence). The CDR3 coding sequence is TGTGCCACCAGCAGAGATTTTTCGGGGCTTCAGTTCTTC. Encoded protein: CATSRDFSGLQFF.

In this sample, this clone turned up once. The chain couples TRBV6-6 to TRBJ2-3, with 15 bases that match TRBD2. The V segment lost 5 bases and the J segment 9 bases; nucleotides outside the gene matches: 9. The CDR3 consists of 16 residues. From germline, CDR1 is MNHNY and CDR2 SVGAGI (reference sequence). The CDR3 protein is CASSLGLAGGQITQYF. The CDR3 region has the DNA TGTGCCAGCAGTCTAGGACTAGCGGGGGGGCAGATAACGCAGTATTTT.

The DNA for the CDR3 is TGTGCCAGCAGTTTTCCGACTAGCGGGGGAAGCTCCTACGAGCAGTACTTC. Its protein is CASSFPTSGGSSYEQYF. This chain joins TRBV28 and TRBJ2-7, with 12 bases matching TRBD2. The CDR3 loop spans 17 amino acids. Germline V CDR1 and CDR2: MDHEN, SYDVKM. The J segment lost 0 bases and the V segment lost 3 bases, leaving 6 bases of the junction unmatched.

This clone was detected once. The rearrangement links TRBV7-6 to TRBJ1-6, with TRBD1 matching 8 bases. Germline CDR1 and CDR2: SGHVS and FNYEAQ. CDR3 size: 14 residues. The trim removed 6 bases at V and 10 bases at J, leaving 8 bases unmatched. The CDR3 region has the DNA TGTGCCAGCAGTAGACAGGGGATGGGCTCACCCCTCCACTTT. It yields the protein CASSRQGMGSPLHF. Variable domain in full (rest from reference TRBV7-6 and TRBJ1-6): GAGVSQSPRYKVTKRGQDVALRCDPISGHVSLYWYRQALGQGPEFLTYFNYEAQQDKSGLPNDRFSAERPEGSISTLTIQRTEQRDSAMYRCASSRQGMGSPLHFGNGTRLTVT.

The CDR3 bases are TGTGCCAGCTCACCCCAGGGGGGCACAGATACGCAGTATTTT. Translation: CASSPQGGTDTQYF. V usage is TRBV18 and J usage is TRBJ2-3, with 7 bases identical to TRBD1. The germline V gene encodes CDR1 KGHSH and CDR2 LQKENI. V shed 3 bases and J 1 base; nucleotides not matched to a gene: 1. CDR3 length: 14 amino acids.

J is TRBJ1-5 and V is TRBV20-1; no firm D call. Germline V gene data show CDR1 as DFQATT and CDR2 as SNEGSKA (reference sequence). With 3 bases removed from V and 3 bases from J, the gap between germline ends came to 9 bases. The CDR3 is made up of 13 amino acids. For the CDR3, the DNA is TGCAGTGCTAGTGAGGGAAACAATCAGCCCCAGCATTTT. Translating gives CSASEGNNQPQHF.

The rearrangement joins TRBV20-1 to TRBJ2-1, with a tentative D call TRBD2 (5 bases). Germline lookup yields CDR1 DFQATT and CDR2 SNEGSKA (reference sequence). V was pared by 6 bases and J by 9 bases, with 12 bases between. The CDR3 contains 11 residues. Written as DNA, the CDR3 is TGCAGTGCAGAGAGGACTCGTGAGCAGTTCTTC. It translates to CSAERTREQFF.

The V and J genes are TRBV27 and TRBJ2-2; D gene uncertain. The CDR3 extends over 16 amino acids. Germline V gives CDR1 MNHEY, CDR2 SMNVEV (reference sequence). V shed 3 bases and J shed 1 base, with 12 bases lying between them. CDR3 DNA sequence: TGTGCCAGCAGTTTTAAACCGCTTGGGAACACCGGGGAGCTGTTTTTT. This codes for CASSFKPLGNTGELFF.

The chain combines TRBV15 with TRBJ2-4, with a weak D call TRBD1 (5 bases). The ends were cut back, 2 bases at V and 10 bases at J, with 27 bases in the middle. This CDR3 is 18 amino acids long. Looked up from germline, CDR1 is LNHNV and CDR2 is YYDKDF (reference sequence). The CDR3 DNA reads as TGTGCCACCAGCAGACGCCCCAGGGCCGCGACCTTAGGGGAAATTCAGTACTTC. It codes for CATSRRPRAATLGEIQYF.

The chain is built from TRBV6-6 and TRBJ1-2; 8 nucleotides match TRBD1. Germline assignment: CDR1 MNHNY and CDR2 SVGAGI (reference sequence). The CDR3 contains 17 residues. Germline trimming cut 5 bases from V and 5 bases from J; bases unmatched to any gene: 16. In DNA, the CDR3 is TGTGCCAGCAGTCCTTACGGGCTAACAGGGGGTTATTATGGCTACACCTTC. It specifies CASSPYGLTGGYYGYTF.

V is TRBV3-1 (or the pseudogene TRBV3-2) and J is TRBJ2-4, with D maybe TRBD1 (7 bases). With 0 bases removed from V and 9 bases from J, the gap between germline ends came to 21 bases. Germline CDR1 and CDR2: LGHDT and YNNKEL (reference sequence). The CDR3 length is 17 residues. CDR3 residues: CASSQDKGARGSGIQYF. The CDR3 DNA reads TGTGCCAGCAGCCAAGATAAGGGGGCGCGGGGTTCAGGCATTCAGTACTTC.

V usage is TRBV3-1 (or the pseudogene TRBV3-2) and J usage is TRBJ2-1; 12 positions match TRBD2. Germline V gives CDR1 LGHDT, CDR2 YNNKEL (reference sequence). The trim removed 4 bases at V and 8 bases at J, leaving 9 bases unmatched. CDR3 size: 16 residues. The CDR3: CASSLSLAGGYDEQFF. CDR3 DNA: TGTGCCAGCAGCCTTAGCCTAGCGGGGGGGTACGATGAGCAGTTCTTC.

This sequence joins TRBV5-5 and TRBJ2-3; TRBD1 might be the D (6 bases). Germline V gives CDR1 SGHKS, CDR2 YYEKEE (reference sequence). Trimming removed 0 bases at V and 1 base at J, with 9 bases between. The length of the CDR3 is 15 residues. This chain's CDR3 is CASSLEWGRTDTQYF. As DNA, the CDR3 is TGTGCCAGCAGCTTGGAATGGGGGCGCACAGATACGCAGTATTTT.